The 9 T cell receptor beta chains given below trace back to one sample, sequenced in a study of T cell responses to AZD1222 COVID-19 vaccine. This table comes from immunoSEQ multiplex PCR, and its TCRdb copy is limited to in-frame clones, with some not included. The data hold approximately 70,000 clones, with 80% to 90% observed a single time. The material sequenced was peripheral blood, taken on day 0 of AZD1222 vaccination. The source of these receptors is an adult in good health.

The V gene is TRBV30, the J gene TRBJ2-7, with D tentatively TRBD1 (6 bases). V lost 2 bases and J lost 6, with 11 bases in between. CDR1 is GTSNPN and CDR2 is SVGIG in the germline V gene (reference sequence). The CDR3 covers 12 residues. The CDR3 DNA follows: TGTGCCTGGAGTACAGGGAGTCTCGAGCAGTACTTC. Translating it yields CAWSTGSLEQYF.

This rearrangement joins TRBV11-2 to TRBJ1-6, with D unclear. Germline CDR1 reads SGHAT; CDR2 reads FQNNGV. V lost 0 bases and J 6 bases, leaving 9 bases between the germline ends. The CDR3 length is 15 residues. As DNA, the CDR3 is TGTGCCAGCAGCTTAGACCCAGGTCCTAATTCACCCCTCCACTTT. Its protein product is CASSLDPGPNSPLHF.

The chain has TRBV5-1 and TRBJ1-2, with 9 bases matching TRBD1. Germline CDR1 and CDR2: SGHRS and YFSETQ. The CDR3 is 14 residues long. Trimming removed 6 bases from V and 3 bases from J; junction bases left unmatched: 6. CDR3 nucleotide sequence: TGCGCCAGCAACTACAGGGGGCGAGACTATGGCTACACCTTC. Amino acid sequence: CASNYRGRDYGYTF.

The gene calls are TRBV28 and TRBJ1-5; D is undetermined. The length of the CDR3 is 12 residues. Germline V gene data show CDR1 as MDHEN and CDR2 as SYDVKM. V dropped 3 bases and J dropped 2 bases, with 2 bases sitting between them. The CDR3 spells CASSFGNQPQHF. The CDR3, as DNA: TGTGCCAGCAGTTTTGGCAATCAGCCCCAGCATTTT. The full variable domain, completed using reference TRBV28 and TRBJ1-5, is DVKVTQSSRYLVKRTGEKVFLECVQDMDHENMFWYRQDPGLGLRLIYFSYDVKMKEKGDIPEGYSVSREKKERFSLILESASTNQTSMYLCASSFGNQPQHFGDGTRLSIL.

The CDR3 DNA reads as TGTGCCAGCAGTGACGGGATCGAGCAGTACTTC. This translates into CASSDGIEQYF. The chain joins TRBV6-4 to TRBJ2-7; D ambiguous. The CDR3 runs to 11 residues. Trimming took off 2 bases at V and 6 bases at J, with 5 bases between the two ends. Germline V gene sequence: CDR1 MRHNA, CDR2 SNTAGT.

V and J are TRBV10-3 and TRBJ1-1; D perhaps matches TRBD1 (5 bases). The V end was cut by 1 base, the J end by 1 base, with 10 bases between. The germline gives CDR1 ENHRY, CDR2 SYGVKD. This CDR3 is built from 15 residues. CDR3 sequence reads: CAISEFGAANTEAFF. The CDR3 bases are TGTGCCATCAGTGAGTTTGGGGCAGCGAACACTGAAGCTTTCTTT.

The chain couples TRBV3-1 (or the pseudogene TRBV3-2) to TRBJ2-7, with D uncertain. The CDR3 contains 11 residues. Germline V gene data show CDR1 as LGHDT and CDR2 as YNNKEL (reference sequence). Trimming took off 1 base at V and 3 bases at J, with 1 base between the two ends. In nucleotides, the CDR3 is TGTGCCAGCAGCCAAGGCTACGAGCAGTACTTC. It specifies CASSQGYEQYF.

The V and J genes are TRBV3-1 (or the pseudogene TRBV3-2) and TRBJ2-1; D may be TRBD1 or TRBD2 (5 bases each). The CDR3 is 15 amino acids. CDR1 is LGHDT, CDR2 YNNKEL, per germline (reference sequence). Trimming stripped 0 bases from V and 5 bases from J, with 11 bases between. CDR3 in DNA: TGTGCCAGCAGCCAAGACGGGGCACCCCACAATGAGCAGTTCTTC. Residues: CASSQDGAPHNEQFF.

CDR3 residues: CASSQEYTSGSYNEQFF. CDR3 nucleotide sequence: TGCGCCAGCAGCCAAGAGTATACTAGCGGGAGTTACAATGAGCAGTTCTTC. J is TRBJ2-1 and V is TRBV4-1, with 11 bases fitting TRBD2. J lost 4 bases, V lost 0 bases, and 5 bases had no gene match. Germline CDR1 MGHRA, CDR2 YSYEKL. CDR3 size: 17 residues.